Listed here is a single T cell receptor (beta chain). This clonotype has just a few counts. It lacks a known antigen. No clone much larger than this one lies a single base away; base qualities are absent. These data originate in a study of identical twins listed by TCRdb under 2016. A note on the overall study: TCR alpha and beta repertoires from monozygotic twins, unrelated adults of various ages and cord blood were deep-sequenced to test whether fetal clonotypes persist. Replicate twin experiments were performed at different times using different library preparation protocols to rule out contamination.

Every donor was a healthy Caucasian. The twin cohort consisted of three pairs of female monozygotic twins, all aged 18 to 29 years. Positive isolation kits from Invitrogen were used to isolate CD4+ and CD8+ T cell populations. Beyond this particular receptor, the publication reports: Because the same donors could not be followed over many years, the conclusions relied on cross-sectional statistical analysis. Compared with coincidental sharing between unrelated individuals, an excess of low generation-probability sequences was observed among out-of-frame TCR alpha sequences shared between twins. Fewer insertions were carried by abundant cord blood beta clonotypes, a similar but weaker trend appeared in young adult naive repertoires, and no such trend appeared in memory repertoires. In monozygotic twins, recombination models systematically underestimated out-of-frame TCR alpha sharing, but the models matched the sharing seen between unrelated individuals. Zero-insertion analyses could be partly confounded by invariant T cells such as MAIT and iNKT, though diverse VJ usage argued against such confounding for most clonotypes. Excess twin sharing in beta out-of-frame sequences was weaker because fewer shared sequences lowered the signal-to-noise ratio.

The library was prepared using 5' RACE. This sample was sequenced with an Illumina HiSeq 2000. A universal primer binding site was added through template switching, and the final cDNA carried a unique molecular identifier so that TCR cDNA molecules could be counted accurately. Specific primers in the conserved constant-segment region were used to synthesize first-strand cDNA for the TCR alpha and beta chains. To control for contamination, every cDNA library carried two barcodes: a SMART-Mk sample barcode plus Illumina barcodes. TruSeq adapter sequences, together with Illumina sample barcodes, were added in two successive PCR steps. The TCR alpha and beta cDNA libraries were sequenced on the Illumina HiSeq platform using custom primers. In the paper's pipeline: Unique molecular identifiers were extracted from raw reads with MiGEC, and CDR3 positions were determined with MiXCR. Recombination models were inferred per individual with the repgenHMM and IGoR tools using an EM algorithm. Shared clonotypes were analyzed with the tcR package in R, and sharing was normalized by the product of cloneset sizes. To study raw recombination free of thymic and clonal selection effects, out-of-frame nonproductive sequences were analyzed. TCRdb cleaned the public reads at Q25 with fastp, built clones with MiXCR and kept in-frame beta chains. When rows share a CDR3 protein, they turn into one entry using the most common DNA and genes. The V and J calls were determined by TCRdb, not by the authors. A total of roughly 500,000 distinct CDR3 sequences appear in this sample, 20% to 25% of them only once. The biggest ten clones account for around 0.9% of the sample.

The germline V gene (reference sequence) supplies CDR1 SGHNT and CDR2 YYREEE. The CDR3 starts with the cysteine, ends with the phenylalanine, and has 13 residues. Left in the record is the CDR3 DNA by itself, 39 bases read in frame from the first base. V is cut back by 7 bases and J by 5 bases, with 7 bases in the junction unmatched. The same specimen was also included in a second study, on T cells expressing NK-cell markers. In that second paper, the authors write: In sorted CD3+CD56+NKG2C+, CD3+CD56+NKG2C- and CD3+CD56-NKG2C+ T-cell subsets from several donors, TCR beta-chain repertoires were profiled. Of the eight sequenced donors, seven were found to be HCMV-seropositive and one was found to be HCMV-seronegative. To restrict sorting to alphabetaTCR-expressing T cells, an anti-gammadeltaTCR antibody was added in several experiments. In more than five donors, the dominant CD3+CD56+NKG2C+ clonotypes were found to rank among the top 10 CD8+ clonotypes and to make up roughly 1.0-7.5% of CD8+ T cells. Those dominant clonotypes were again the most abundant among CD3+CD56-NKG2C+ cells in a few donors, at roughly 25-60.1%. Whether the expanded NKG2C-expressing T cell clones were specific for HCMV antigens was left unclear. Randomly selected healthy volunteers, three men and five women, were used as the eight sequenced donors. HCMV-specific IgG was detected in serum with a commercial ELISA kit to determine HCMV serostatus. Reads were demultiplexed and grouped by UMI with MIGEC, and clonotypes were assembled and quantified with MiTCR. To exclude erroneous sequences, any TCR cDNA sequence not supported by at least two reads was discarded. The tcR package was used for downstream repertoire analysis, and clonotypes were matched across fractions by CDR3 nucleotide sequence plus V segment. VDJmatch was used to annotate antigen specificity against VDJdb, with one amino acid substitution in CDR3 permitted.

The V and J segments used are TRBV5-4 and TRBJ2-5; the junction holds 8 bases that match TRBD2. Sequencing was carried out using CD4+ T cells sorted from blood. The receptor was isolated from a young woman in good health. CDR3 sequence: CASRRRGGETQYF. Read as DNA, the sequence is TGTGCCAGCCGCCGTCGGGGGGGGGAGACCCAGTACTTC.